This T cell receptor (beta chain) was recorded in a study of blood T cell repertoires in COVID-19. As for the study in general: The origin of the acute and convalescent COVID-19 samples was the United States, Italy and Spain. T cells, B-cell-depleted T cells, or PBMCs supplied cDNA or gDNA.

Per the original data handling: Counts of nucleated cells, estimated from reference gene primer amplification, were obtained. Data came from immunoSEQ multiplex PCR; TCRdb stores just in-frame clones and leaves some out. V and J calls plus clone size are reproduced from that table; the DNA served to infer D and trimming. This repertoire shows 150,000 or so clones, roughly 87% found once; its top ten account for about 4.1%. Donors were grouped by their self-reported clinical history. V was clipped by 0 bases and J by 7 bases; unmatched bases: 4. In germline, CDR1 is MNHNS, CDR2 SASEGT. This CDR3 has 16 amino acids.

Source material: PBMCs or T cells enriched from blood (not recorded which). The V and J genes are TRBV6-1 and TRBJ1-6; 9 bases fit TRBD1. The receptor was isolated from a woman between 40 and 50 years old who had been exposed to COVID-19. CDR3: CASSEALGQGNSPLHF. For the CDR3, the DNA is TGTGCCAGCAGTGAAGCTCTTGGACAGGGGAATTCACCCCTCCACTTT.